Below, 7 T cell receptor beta chains from the same sample are listed, as sequenced in a study of human T cells and chemical hapten exposure. TCRdb ran MiXCR on the RACE reads and lists one entry per CDR3 protein. The table includes roughly 110,000 distinct CDR3 sequences, 9% to 15% detected once. Time point meaning: pre-sensitization, week 0. As to treatment: therapeutic diphenylcyclopropenone sensitization with weekly scalp DPC. The sample here was whole blood, taken in connection with sensitization to the hapten diphenylcyclopropenone (DPC). These receptors were collected from a woman aged 50 to 60 with alopecia areata. Some clones in this sample may be carry-over from other donors' samples.

This clonotype was counted between two and nine times. The chain joins TRBV25-1 to TRBJ2-4; 11 nucleotides agree with TRBD1. Germline lookup yields CDR1 MGHDK and CDR2 SYGVNS. The trim removed 9 bases at V and 2 bases at J, leaving 15 bases unmatched. The CDR3 loop spans 18 amino acids. The CDR3, as DNA: TGTGCCAGAGCCCGGGACAGGGGGGGAGGACATCCCAAAAACATTCAGTACTTC. Protein sequence: CARARDRGGGHPKNIQYF.

There are a few counts of this clonotype. J is TRBJ1-1 and V is TRBV6-1; weak D call: TRBD1 (6 bases). Trimming removed 0 bases from V and 1 base from J, with 6 bases in between. This CDR3 has 14 amino acids. The germline V gene encodes CDR1 MNHNS and CDR2 SASEGT. This CDR3 reads CASSEAGQNTEAFF. The CDR3 DNA sequence: TGTGCCAGCAGTGAAGCGGGACAGAACACTGAAGCTTTCTTT.

This clonotype was recorded at least ten times. A junction boundary mismatches the germline segment, possibly from a read error. The V gene is TRBV28, the J gene TRBJ2-1; D is unresolved. From germline, CDR1 is MDHEN and CDR2 SYDVKM. CDR3 length: 14 residues. The CDR3 DNA sequence: TGTGCCAGTAGTTCCCCCAATGCGGCCAATGAGCAGTTCTTC. Its protein product is CASSSPNAANEQFF.

The genes are TRBV6-2 or TRBV6-3 and TRBJ2-5; D gene ambiguous. The V end was cut by 5 bases, the J end by 5 bases, with 6 bases between. The CDR3 is made up of 11 amino acids. Germline CDR1 is MNHEY and CDR2 is SVGEGT. CDR3 sequence reads: CASSHAETQYF. The CDR3 DNA follows: TGTGCCAGCAGTCACGCCGAGACCCAGTACTTC.

This sequence joins TRBV18 and TRBJ2-3; D is ambiguous. The V end was cut by 0 bases, the J end by 4 bases, with 8 bases between. Germline V gene data show CDR1 as KGHSH and CDR2 as LQKENI. The CDR3 loop spans 14 amino acids. Here the CDR3 DNA reads TGTGCCAGCTCACCACCTGCATCCGCAGATACGCAGTATTTT. Its translation: CASSPPASADTQYF.

A few counts support this clonotype. The chain carries TRBV21-1 and TRBJ2-7; TRBD1 was called by the table and not checked on the DNA. TRBV21-1 is a documented pseudogene. The CDR3 totals 15 residues. The CDR3 here is CASSKGRAETYEQYF. The CDR3, as DNA: TGTGCCAGCAGCAAAGGTCGGGCGGAAACCTACGAGCAGTACTTC.

The chain has TRBV28 and TRBJ1-2; 7 bases agree with TRBD1. The CDR3 is made up of 12 amino acids. The V gene's germline CDR1 is MDHEN and CDR2 SYDVKM. V lost 6 bases, J lost 5 bases, and 3 bases stayed unmatched. The CDR3 nucleotides read TGTGCCAGCAGCCCGACAGGGTATGGCTACACCTTC. The encoded protein is CASSPTGYGYTF.